Listed below are T cell receptor beta chains from one sample, sequenced in a study of identical twins. One entry per CDR3 protein, called by TCRdb with MiXCR from the 5' RACE reads. The top ten hold around 1.5% of the sample, which has about 890,000 distinct CDR3 sequences, 9% to 15% seen once. This sample also belongs to another study, concerning yellow fever vaccine responses in identical twins.

The sequencing input was PBMCs. Receptor source: a woman between 18 and 30 years old in good health. Each CDR3 is given with its conserved first and last residue. A D gene is named only where the DNA matches it firmly. A row's size may be missing; if present it is once, few, many or a size class.

j_call: TRBJ2-3; v_call: TRBV24-1; d_call: .; clone_size: .; cdr3_nt: TGTGCCACCAGTGCGGGGGCCGGGGCGCCGGCAGATACGCAGTATTTT; cdr3_aa: CATSAGAGAPADTQYF
j_call: TRBJ2-3; v_call: TRBV29-1; d_call: TRBD2; clone_size: .; cdr3_nt: TGCAGCGTCCAACTAGCGGGATGGAGCACAGATACGCAGTATTTT; cdr3_aa: CSVQLAGWSTDTQYF
j_call: TRBJ2-3; v_call: TRBV5-1; d_call: TRBD2; clone_size: few; cdr3_nt: TGCGCCAGCAGCATAGCAACCGGGAGGAGGGGCACAGATACGCAGTATTTT; cdr3_aa: CASSIATGRRGTDTQYF
j_call: TRBJ2-3; v_call: TRBV12-3/TRBV12-4; d_call: .; clone_size: .; cdr3_nt: TGTGCCAGCAGGAAGGGGGTGGATACGCAGTATTTT; cdr3_aa: CASRKGVDTQYF
j_call: TRBJ1-2; v_call: TRBV6-5; d_call: TRBD1; clone_size: .; cdr3_nt: TGTGCCAGCAGTTTTAAACAGGGGGGTAACTATGGCTACACCTTC; cdr3_aa: CASSFKQGGNYGYTF
j_call: TRBJ1-5; v_call: TRBV6-5; d_call: .; clone_size: few; cdr3_nt: TGTGCCAGCAGTTACGATCGCGGTCAGCCCCAGCATTTT; cdr3_aa: CASSYDRGQPQHF
j_call: TRBJ1-2; v_call: TRBV20-1; d_call: .; clone_size: few; cdr3_nt: TGCAGTGCTAGGGGCACAGTCGGAGCTAACTATGGCTACACCTTC; cdr3_aa: CSARGTVGANYGYTF
j_call: TRBJ1-3; v_call: TRBV4-2; d_call: .; clone_size: .; cdr3_nt: TGTGCCAGCAGCCAAGATGTAACAGTCCCAATATATTTT; cdr3_aa: CASSQDVTVPIYF
j_call: TRBJ1-1; v_call: TRBV5-1; d_call: .; clone_size: few; cdr3_nt: TGCGCCAGCAACGGGGACGGAAACATGAACACTGAAGCTTTCTTT; cdr3_aa: CASNGDGNMNTEAFF
j_call: TRBJ2-5; v_call: TRBV7-9; d_call: TRBD2; clone_size: few; cdr3_nt: TGTGCCAGCAGCCGGGAGGGGATTGAGACCCAGTACTTC; cdr3_aa: CASSREGIETQYF
j_call: TRBJ2-7; v_call: TRBV2; d_call: .; clone_size: .; cdr3_nt: TGTGCCAGCAATGACGGGATACCTCAGGAGCAGTACTTC; cdr3_aa: CASNDGIPQEQYF
j_call: TRBJ2-2; v_call: TRBV7-2; d_call: .; clone_size: few; cdr3_nt: TGTGCCAGCAGCTTAGAGTGGGCCTCCGGGGAGCTGTTTTTT; cdr3_aa: CASSLEWASGELFF
j_call: TRBJ2-3; v_call: TRBV9; d_call: .; clone_size: few; cdr3_nt: TGTGCCAGCAGCGCGGACAGCCCAGATACGCAGTATTTT; cdr3_aa: CASSADSPDTQYF
j_call: TRBJ1-1; v_call: TRBV20-1; d_call: TRBD1; clone_size: .; cdr3_nt: TGCAGTGCCTCCGACAGGGGACGAACTGGAGCTTTCTTT; cdr3_aa: CSASDRGRTGAFF
j_call: TRBJ2-7; v_call: TRBV4-1; d_call: .; clone_size: .; cdr3_nt: TGCGCCAGCAGCCAAGTTCGGGGGAGGGAGCAGTACTTC; cdr3_aa: CASSQVRGREQYF